This entry describes one TCR beta chain. Its antigen is currently unknown. The germline CDR1 and CDR2 sequences are SGHTA and FQGNSA. The V end was cut by 3 bases, the J end by 6 bases, with 12 bases between. There are 15 residues in the CDR3. The entry originates in a study of T cell responses to AZD1222 COVID-19 vaccine. Overall study findings and caveats: Donors were largely white British and mainly female; clonal diversity was possibly underestimated. Sampled repertoires all dated from after the peak T cell response. Spike-wide vaccine-associated CD4 TCRs dominated at 160-218 and 743-854.

The assay was immunoSEQ multiplex PCR, and TCRdb's table has in-frame clones only and misses some. In the table there are under 140,000 clones, 92% of which are singletons. The sample here was peripheral blood, taken 28 days after the second AZD1222 dose. The sequence was obtained from an adult who received the AZD1222 COVID-19 vaccine. The rearrangement links TRBV7-2 to TRBJ1-6; D gene uncertain. The CDR3 DNA follows: TGTGCCAGCAGCTTTGCTGGTCCGAGTAATTCACCCCTCCACTTT. This translates into CASSFAGPSNSPLHF.